This TCR beta chain stems from a study of CD8 T cells in seronegative destructive rheumatoid arthritis (dated by TCRdb to 2020 to 2021). Regarding the complete study: Biological drugs were being received by seven of the eight CND-RA patients at the time of sampling. Researchers compared peripheral CD8+ TCRbeta repertoires from patients with CCP-negative destructive rheumatoid arthritis (CND-RA) against repertoires from newly diagnosed seropositive RA, seronegative RA and healthy controls. Comparison cohorts of seropositive RA, seronegative RA and healthy controls came from an earlier published TCRbeta dataset rather than new sequencing. What the study reported, not specific to this receptor: A distinct set of enriched public clonotypes appeared to be present in CND-RA patients, and the authors interpreted this finding as support for a separate disease subset. Because diagnostic samples were lacking, the TCR repertoire differences may partly reflect years of poor disease control rather than having been present at onset. Across the 117,399 clonotypes tested, no public clonotype enrichment remained significant after Benjamini-Hochberg correction. Compared with controls and other RA subtypes, CND-RA repertoires contained more CMV-reactive and fewer influenza A-reactive CD8+ TCRbeta sequences. The small size of the CND-RA cohort was acknowledged as a limitation of the study. After adjusting for age, CND-RA patients appeared to have less diverse, more clonal CD8+ TCRbeta repertoires than other RA subtypes.

CND-RA patients were negative for the clinical CCP2 antibody test, and joint destruction progressed despite active therapy. Every CND-RA patient showed typical joint destruction in the wrists and ankles and had failed conventional anti-rheumatic therapy. Instead of being sampled at diagnosis, CND-RA patients were sampled after long disease histories, which in several cases spanned decades. Each patient provided around 50 millilitres of EDTA-anticoagulated peripheral blood. Peripheral blood mononuclear cells were isolated by Ficoll-Paque PLUS density gradient separation. AutoMACS magnetic bead positive selection was used to isolate CD8+ cells from fresh or cryopreserved PBMCs, and flow cytometry was used to check purity. Genomic DNA was extracted using Nucleospin Tissue or Tissue XS kits and then quantified on a Qubit 2.0 fluorometer. This clone turned up a few times. The antigen this receptor binds is unknown. No per-base quality is available; no much larger clone lies one base away.

Following the manufacturer's instructions, genomic DNA from CD8+ cells served as the input for TCRbeta sequencing. TCRbeta sequencing used the immunoSEQ assay and was run at a genomics technology centre in Finland. The study's processing was this. Clonotype tables generated by the immunoSEQ preprocessing pipeline were converted into VDJtools format, and non-productive clonotypes were filtered out. Any sample with fewer than 10,000 reads was excluded, the remaining samples were subsampled to 10,000 reads, and most of the eight CND-RA samples made it through. The VDJtools CalcDiversityStats function was applied to data subsampled to 10,000 reads to calculate Shannon-Wiener, Simpson and clonality indices. Non-singleton TCRbeta clonotypes were hard-matched, with no mismatches allowed, against VDJdb to infer antigen specificity. CDR3 sequences differing by one amino acid (Hamming distance 1) were grouped into clusters with potentially shared antigen targets. Group enrichment of public clonotypes was tested with one-sided Fisher's exact tests after groups were resampled to six samples, with the procedure repeated ten times. Here the immuneACCESS table is served through TCRdb, limited to in-frame sequences with V and J called. Missing clones are a known gap in these copies; in checked studies unresolved V genes cover under half, and the rest lacks a known reason. V, J and clone size are taken as reported in that table, and D and trimming were inferred from the DNA itself. The sample table records several thousand clones; about two thirds of these occur just once. Roughly a third of the sample is taken by the ten largest.

Sequences MNHNY (CDR1) and SVGAGI (CDR2) are obtained from the germline V gene (reference sequence). The CDR3 has 13 amino acids, counting the end cysteine and phenylalanine. The kept DNA is CDR3 alone, 39 bases in frame from the first base. V is pruned by 5 bases and J by 3 bases, leaving 4 bases of the junction without a gene match. The clonotype comes from a woman between 50 and 75 years old with seronegative destructive rheumatoid arthritis. The rearranged chain carries TRBV6-6 and TRBJ2-7; 7 nucleotides in the junction match TRBD1. What was sequenced was CD8+ T cells from blood. The sequenced DNA: TGTGCCAGCAGTACCGACAGGGACTACGAGCAGTACTTC. Translation gives CASSTDRDYEQYF.